These T cell receptor beta chains were read from a single sample in a study of metastatic and nonmetastatic thyroid tumors. TCRdb re-analyzed the PCR reads using MiXCR. The table lists about 69,000 clones, approximately 15% of them singletons, with approximately 6.1% in the top ten. Sequencing was performed on blood. The receptors come from a male donor with papillary thyroid cancer or a benign thyroid nodule (not recorded which). Some clones in this sample may be carry-over from other donors' samples. Both conserved end residues are part of each CDR3. A D gene is named only where the DNA matches it firmly. Some rows have no size entry. The others give once, few or many, or a class for an expanded clone.

abundance	v_gene	d_gene	j_gene	CDR3aa	CDR3nt
many	TRBV7-8	NA	TRBJ2-7	CASSGSSGEQYF	TGTGCCAGCAGCGGGAGCTCCGGGGAGCAGTACTTC
many	TRBV20-1	TRBD1	TRBJ2-2	CSARDLGRKGQPNTGELFF	TGCAGTGCTAGAGATCTAGGTCGTAAGGGACAGCCGAATACCGGGGAGCTGTTTTTT
NA	TRBV27	TRBD2	TRBJ2-7	CASILTSGSPLGEQYF	TGTGCCAGCATTTTGACTAGCGGCTCTCCCCTAGGCGAGCAGTACTTC
many	TRBV5-6	NA	TRBJ1-3	CASSQGMWGNTIYF	TGTGCCAGCAGCCAGGGGATGTGGGGAAACACCATATATTTT
many	TRBV20-1	NA	TRBJ1-1	CSANLVMNTEAFF	TGCAGTGCGAACCTCGTGATGAACACTGAAGCTTTCTTT
many	TRBV28	TRBD1	TRBJ1-2	CASSLSLLGQAYGYTF	TGTGCCAGCAGTTTAAGCCTCCTCGGACAGGCATATGGCTACACCTTC
many	TRBV5-6	NA	TRBJ2-1	CASSSLGSSSNYNEQFF	TGTGCCAGCAGCTCCCTCGGCAGTTCAAGCAACTACAATGAGCAGTTCTTC
many	TRBV27	NA	TRBJ2-7	CASSFNRDSEQYF	TGTGCCAGCAGTTTTAATCGAGATAGCGAGCAGTACTTC
many	TRBV11-2	TRBD1	TRBJ1-1	CASSLSSGTGKAEAFF	TGTGCCAGCAGCTTATCATCCGGGACAGGGAAGGCTGAAGCTTTCTTT
NA	TRBV12-3/TRBV12-4	NA	TRBJ2-2	CASRRLTRETPGSCFF	NA
many	TRBV11-2	TRBD2	TRBJ2-1	CASSLVPSGRGIRNEQFF	TGTGCCAGCAGCTTAGTCCCTAGCGGGAGGGGTATACGGAATGAGCAGTTCTTC
NA	TRBV6-4	TRBD1	TRBJ2-7	CASSTTRTGRYEQYF	TGTGCCAGCAGTACCACCAGGACAGGACGCTACGAGCAGTACTTC
once	TRBV5-1	NA	TRBJ1-5	CASSLEIGGDQPQHF	TGCGCCAGCAGCTTGGAGATCGGGGGAGATCAGCCCCAGCATTTT
many	TRBV10-1	NA	TRBJ2-5	CASSEKDFQETQYF	TGCGCCAGCAGTGAGAAGGACTTCCAAGAGACCCAGTACTTC
many	TRBV12-3/TRBV12-4	TRBD1	TRBJ2-7	CASSFGQGAGYEQYF	TGTGCCAGCAGTTTTGGGCAGGGGGCGGGTTACGAGCAGTACTTC
many	TRBV7-2	TRBD1	TRBJ2-7	CASSLARDSVYEQYF	TGTGCCAGCAGCTTGGCACGGGACAGTGTCTACGAGCAGTACTTC
NA	TRBV6-9	NA	TRBJ2-3	CASALGDTQYF	TGTGCCAGCGCATTGGGTGATACGCAGTATTTT
NA	TRBV19	NA	TRBJ2-5	CASSVLGGQETQYF	TGTGCCAGTAGTGTACTGGGGGGACAAGAGACCCAGTACTTC
many	TRBV7-9	NA	TRBJ1-2	CASSPRDTNRGGYTF	TGTGCCAGCAGCCCCCGGGACACCAATCGGGGAGGCTACACCTTC
few	TRBV10-1	NA	TRBJ2-2	CASSLDRDTNTGELFF	TGCGCCAGCAGTTTAGACAGAGATACGAACACCGGGGAGCTGTTTTTT
many	TRBV30	NA	TRBJ1-2	CAWSNPYGYTF	TGTGCCTGGAGTAACCCCTATGGCTACACCTTC
NA	TRBV28	TRBD1	TRBJ1-3	CASSLISGQTSGNTIYF	TGTGCCAGCAGTTTAATCTCGGGACAGACATCTGGAAACACCATATATTTT
many	TRBV19	NA	TRBJ1-5	CASTLGVGWSGNQPQHF	TGTGCCAGTACCCTGGGGGTGGGTTGGTCTGGCAATCAGCCCCAGCATTTT
few	TRBV19	NA	TRBJ1-5	CASTGSAGYQPQHF	TGTGCCAGCACAGGGTCGGCAGGTTATCAGCCCCAGCATTTT
many	TRBV19	NA	TRBJ1-2	CASSQSAQEPYGYTF	TGTGCCAGTAGCCAGTCCGCGCAGGAGCCATATGGCTACACCTTC
many	TRBV5-8	TRBD2	TRBJ2-3	CASSFSGTNTDTQYF	TGTGCCAGCAGCTTTAGCGGGACGAACACAGATACGCAGTATTTT
many	TRBV18	NA	TRBJ2-2	CASSPRQGSGELFF	TGTGCCAGCTCACCACGGCAGGGGTCCGGGGAGCTGTTTTTT
NA	TRBV4-3	TRBD1	TRBJ1-4	CASSKELATGLSEKLFF	TGCGCCAGCAGCAAAGAGTTGGCGACAGGGCTTAGTGAAAAACTGTTTTTT
NA	TRBV24-1	NA	TRBJ2-1	CATSGRNSYNEQFF	TGTGCCACCAGTGGGCGCAATTCATACAATGAGCAGTTCTTC
many	TRBV4-3	TRBD2	TRBJ2-7	CASSQGTSGIYEQYF	TGCGCCAGCAGCCAAGGAACTAGCGGGATCTACGAGCAGTACTTC
NA	TRBV28	NA	TRBJ2-1	CASSLPSGSYTYNEQFF	TGTGCCAGCAGTCTCCCCTCGGGATCGTACACCTACAATGAGCAGTTCTTC
NA	TRBV6-2/TRBV6-3	NA	TRBJ2-2	CASKSEGVTVELFF	TGTGCCAGCAAGTCGGAGGGGGTCACCGTGGAGCTGTTTTTT
few	TRBV27	NA	TRBJ1-1	CASSPRTANTEAFF	TGTGCCAGCAGTCCCCGGACAGCGAACACTGAAGCTTTCTTT
NA	TRBV5-1	TRBD2	TRBJ2-7	CASSQLGGSSYEQYF	TGCGCCAGCAGCCAGTTGGGGGGGAGCTCCTACGAGCAGTACTTC
NA	TRBV6-2/TRBV6-3	TRBD1	TRBJ1-2	CASSYLYRGHSDYCYTF	TGTGCCAGCAGTTACCTGTACAGGGGGCACTCGGACTATTGCTACACCTTC
many	TRBV28	TRBD1	TRBJ2-2	CASRGQGGTGELFF	TGTGCCAGCAGGGGACAGGGGGGCACCGGGGAGCTGTTTTTT
many	TRBV11-3	TRBD2	TRBJ2-2	CASSWTSGGTGELFF	TGTGCCAGCAGCTGGACGTCGGGGGGAACCGGGGAGCTGTTTTTT
many	TRBV18	NA	TRBJ1-6	CASSKETGINNSPLHF	TGTGCCAGCTCAAAAGAAACAGGGATAAATAATTCACCCCTCCACTTT
many	TRBV6-5	TRBD1	TRBJ1-1	CASSYPPDRENTEAFF	TGTGCCAGCAGTTACCCCCCAGACAGGGAAAACACTGAAGCTTTCTTT
many	TRBV30	NA	TRBJ1-1	CAWSVGVTEAFF	TGTGCCTGGAGTGTAGGGGTCACTGAAGCTTTCTTT
many	TRBV6-1	TRBD1	TRBJ1-1	CASSPRQGAGGTEAFF	TGTGCCAGCAGTCCCCGACAGGGGGCGGGTGGCACTGAAGCTTTCTTT
many	TRBV27	NA	TRBJ2-6	CASRQRVARANVLTF	TGTGCCAGCAGACAAAGGGTGGCGAGGGCCAACGTCCTGACTTTC
many	TRBV12-3/TRBV12-4	TRBD2	TRBJ2-1	CASSAGSGSEQFF	TGTGCCAGCAGTGCCGGTAGCGGGAGTGAGCAGTTCTTC
many	TRBV6-1	NA	TRBJ2-5	CASSESTFGVETQYF	TGTGCCAGCAGTGAATCCACATTCGGGGTAGAGACCCAGTACTTC
NA	TRBV6-5	TRBD1	TRBJ2-2	CASSYSWGDRGTAGELFF	TGTGCCAGCAGTTACTCCTGGGGCGACAGGGGAACCGCCGGTGAGCTGTTTTTT
many	TRBV2	NA	TRBJ2-6	CASSEQGSSGANVLTF	TGTGCCAGCAGTGAACAGGGAAGCTCTGGGGCCAACGTCCTGACTTTC
many	TRBV27	NA	TRBJ2-1	CASSPGLPYEQFF	TGTGCCAGCAGTCCAGGACTGCCGTATGAGCAGTTCTTC
few	TRBV27	NA	TRBJ1-5	CASSDTGYTDQPQHF	TGTGCCAGCAGTGACACAGGGTACACCGATCAGCCCCAGCATTTT
many	TRBV3-1	TRBD2	TRBJ2-5	CASSQSTLAVQETQYF	TGTGCCAGCAGCCAATCTACCCTAGCGGTACAAGAGACCCAGTACTTC
many	TRBV4-3	TRBD2	TRBJ2-1	CASSQAGLAGGPLNNEQFF	TGCGCCAGCAGCCAGGCCGGACTAGCGGGAGGGCCTTTGAACAATGAGCAGTTCTTC